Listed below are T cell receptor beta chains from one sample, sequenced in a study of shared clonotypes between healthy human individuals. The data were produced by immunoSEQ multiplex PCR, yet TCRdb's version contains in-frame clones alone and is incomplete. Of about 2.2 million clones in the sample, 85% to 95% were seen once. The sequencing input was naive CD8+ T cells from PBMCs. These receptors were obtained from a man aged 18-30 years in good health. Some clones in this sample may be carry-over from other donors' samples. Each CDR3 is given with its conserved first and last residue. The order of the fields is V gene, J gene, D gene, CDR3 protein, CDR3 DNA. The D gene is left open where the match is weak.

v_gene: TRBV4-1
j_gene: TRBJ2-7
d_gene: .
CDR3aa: CASSQVLVRTYEQYF
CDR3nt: TGCGCCAGCAGCCAAGTTCTAGTCAGAACCTACGAGCAGTACTTC

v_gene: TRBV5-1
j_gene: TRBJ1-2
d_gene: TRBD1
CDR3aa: CASSSWDRPNYGYTF
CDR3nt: TGCGCCAGCAGCTCCTGGGACAGACCTAACTATGGCTACACCTTC

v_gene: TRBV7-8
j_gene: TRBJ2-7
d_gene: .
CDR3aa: CASSYYRDSYEQYF
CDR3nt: TGTGCCAGCAGCTATTACAGGGACTCCTACGAGCAGTACTTC

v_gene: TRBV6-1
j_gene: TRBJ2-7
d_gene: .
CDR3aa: CASSEYGTGTYEQYF
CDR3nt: TGTGCCAGCAGTGAATATGGTACAGGAACCTACGAGCAGTACTTC

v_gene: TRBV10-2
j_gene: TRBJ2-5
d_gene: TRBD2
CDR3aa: CASRSSGPQETQYF
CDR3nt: TGCGCCAGCAGATCTAGCGGTCCTCAAGAGACCCAGTACTTC

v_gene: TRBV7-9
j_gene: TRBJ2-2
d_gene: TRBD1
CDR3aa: CASRPGQGTGELFF
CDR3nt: TGTGCCAGCAGACCGGGACAGGGGACCGGGGAGCTGTTTTTT

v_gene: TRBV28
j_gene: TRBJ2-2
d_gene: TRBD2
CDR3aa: CASTITGTSGSDTGELFF
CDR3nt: TGTGCCAGCACCATCACCGGGACTAGCGGGAGCGACACCGGGGAGCTGTTTTTT

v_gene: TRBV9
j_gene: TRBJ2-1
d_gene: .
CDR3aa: CASSVVAGDEQFF
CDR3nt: TGTGCCAGCAGCGTAGTCGCCGGCGATGAGCAGTTCTTC

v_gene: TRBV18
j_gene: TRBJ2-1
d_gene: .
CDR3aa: CASSLGGPHNEQFF
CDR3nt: TGTGCCAGCTCACTGGGGGGGCCCCACAATGAGCAGTTCTTC

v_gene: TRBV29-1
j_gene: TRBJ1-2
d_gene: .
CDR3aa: CSVPGEGYTF
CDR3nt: TGCAGCGTTCCAGGTGAAGGCTACACCTTC

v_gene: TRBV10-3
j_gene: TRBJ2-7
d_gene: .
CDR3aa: CAISEGLSYEQYF
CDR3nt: TGTGCCATCTCGGAGGGACTCTCCTACGAGCAGTACTTC

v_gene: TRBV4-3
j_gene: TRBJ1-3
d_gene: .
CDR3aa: CASSPLWMGVSNTIYF
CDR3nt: TGCGCCAGCAGCCCCCTATGGATGGGAGTGTCTAACACCATATATTTT

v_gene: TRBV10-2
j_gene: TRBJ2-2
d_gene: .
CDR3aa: CASSERGLTGELFF
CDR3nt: TGCGCCAGCAGTGAACGGGGCCTCACCGGGGAGCTGTTTTTT

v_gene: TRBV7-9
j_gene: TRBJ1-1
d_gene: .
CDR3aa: CASSSLGDLNTEAFF
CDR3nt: TGTGCCAGCAGTTCCTTGGGGGACCTGAACACTGAAGCTTTCTTT

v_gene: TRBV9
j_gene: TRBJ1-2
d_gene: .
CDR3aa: CASSSGTGYTF
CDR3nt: TGTGCCAGCAGCTCGGGAACCGGCTACACCTTC

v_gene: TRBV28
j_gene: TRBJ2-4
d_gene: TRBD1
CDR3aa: CASRNRTGVAKNIQYF
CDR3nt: TGTGCCAGCAGGAATCGGACAGGAGTAGCCAAAAACATTCAGTACTTC

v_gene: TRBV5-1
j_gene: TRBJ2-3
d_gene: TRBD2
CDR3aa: CASSLELAGVSTDTQYF
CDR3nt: TGCGCCAGCAGCTTGGAACTAGCGGGAGTAAGCACAGATACGCAGTATTTT

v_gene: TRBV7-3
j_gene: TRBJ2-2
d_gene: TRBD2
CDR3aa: CASSPKNRLASPPGTGELFF
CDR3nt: TGTGCCAGCAGCCCCAAGAACAGACTAGCGTCACCCCCGGGGACCGGGGAGCTGTTTTTT

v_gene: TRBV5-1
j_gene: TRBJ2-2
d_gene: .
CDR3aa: CASSLEAGARVGELFF
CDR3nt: TGCGCCAGCAGCTTGGAGGCAGGCGCCAGGGTGGGGGAGCTGTTTTTT

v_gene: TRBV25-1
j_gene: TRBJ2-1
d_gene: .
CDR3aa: CASSDRGSYNEQFF
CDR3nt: TGTGCCAGCAGTGATCGGGGCTCCTACAATGAGCAGTTCTTC

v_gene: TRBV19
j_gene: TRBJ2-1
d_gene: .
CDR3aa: CASSTSSYNEQFF
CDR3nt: TGTGCCAGTAGTACTAGTTCCTACAATGAGCAGTTCTTC

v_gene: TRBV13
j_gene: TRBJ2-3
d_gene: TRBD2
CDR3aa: CASSLGLAGAGDTQYF
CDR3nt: TGTGCCAGCAGCTTAGGGTTAGCGGGAGCGGGAGATACGCAGTATTTT